This T cell receptor beta chain was identified during a study of post-analysis software for immune sequencing data (dated by TCRdb to between 2014 and 2016). Broadly, across the study: The recorded disease courses included relapsing-remitting, secondary progressive and progressive-relapsing multiple sclerosis, and some patients had no subtype annotation. Patient repertoires were compared against about a dozen previously published healthy control repertoires from donors aged about 6 to 28 years. A subset of samples was prepared in parallel using single-end sample barcoding, then pooled and co-amplified after Illumina adapter ligation.

The study at large found these results: The control group was slightly older than the multiple sclerosis patient group. Compared with controls, multiple sclerosis patients had significantly lower normalized Chao1 diversity, a finding suggesting substantial peripheral T-cell clonal expansion. About five TRBV segments, including TRBV5-6, TRBV5-1 and TRBV20-1, were significantly more frequent in patients than controls. When samples were clustered directly using the F measure, samples prepared in the same batch co-clustered strongly, which prompted a batch-effect correction.

With respect to this clonotype: Its recognized antigen is unknown. No per-base quality is available; no much larger clone lies one base away.

Libraries came from PCR. Data came from an Illumina HiSeq 2500. Unique molecular identifiers were incorporated into TCR beta cDNA libraries to reduce PCR and sequencing biases. Every 1 to 10 million input T cells yielded approximately 500,000 cDNA molecules, meaning each molecule approximated one T cell. The same protocol used for the earlier healthy control dataset was applied to prepare and sequence the patient libraries. Within a given batch, samples were prepared together, multiplexed and sequenced on the same HiSeq lane. Per the authors' processing: Raw barcoded reads were processed with MIGEC, discarding single-read molecular identifier groups before consensus assembly and CDR3 extraction. Clonotype tables were post-analysed with VDJtools, normalizing diversity by down-sampling all datasets to the smallest sample size. Repertoire overlap clustering matched CDR3 amino acid but not nucleotide sequences to correct batch-related cross-sample contamination. TCRdb passed the public sequencing reads through fastp at Q25 and MiXCR, retaining productive beta sequences. Every entry covers one CDR3 protein and lists the most common genes and DNA from its rows. Clone size and V and J calls follow TCRdb, not the original study. This sample is represented by about 770,000 distinct CDR3 sequences; around 46% of them were singletons. Of the sample, 4.9% falls within the top ten clones.

To demonstrate the VDJtools post-analysis software, the study profiled TCR beta repertoires from the peripheral blood of around 13 young patients with multiple sclerosis. The multiple sclerosis patients were children and adolescents between about 6 and 15 years of age. V loses 5 bases of germline sequence and J loses 5 bases, and the interval between the two ends is 16 bases. Counted from cysteine to phenylalanine, this CDR3 has 14 amino acids. The sequence is cut down to CDR3 DNA, 42 bases in frame from base 1. The germline V gene (reference sequence) supplies CDR1 SEHNR and CDR2 FQNEAQ. In this chain, TRBV7-9 is recombined with TRBJ2-7, with the D gene too uncertain to name. The sample comprised blood. The sequence came from a girl between 10 and 17 years old with multiple sclerosis. The CDR3 is CASSLGLGINEQYF. In nucleotide form, the sequence is TGTGCCAGCAGCCTCGGGCTAGGGATCAACGAGCAGTACTTC.